A single sample gave rise to the 16 T cell receptor beta chains below, sequenced in a study of cytomegalovirus exposure and HLA in healthy donors. The PCR made use of 60 Vbeta and 13 Jbeta primers. Method: immunoSEQ multiplex PCR; TCRdb's copy keeps in-frame clones and lacks some. The data show fewer than 150,000 clones, 60% to 75% seen once. The sample taken for sequencing was PBMCs. The receptor source for this set is a human donor in good health.

The J gene is TRBJ2-7, the V gene TRBV5-1; perhaps TRBD2 as D (6 bases). V was pared by 3 bases and J by 3 bases, with 16 bases between. The germline V gene has CDR1 SGHRS and CDR2 YFSETQ. CDR3 length: 15 residues. The CDR3 loop reads CASSSIRGGFYEQYF. The DNA for the CDR3 is TGCGCCAGCAGCTCCATCCGAGGAGGGTTCTACGAGCAGTACTTC.

J is TRBJ2-5 and V is TRBV6-5; TRBD2 agrees at 8 bases. CDR1 is MNHEY and CDR2 is SVGAGI in the germline V gene. The CDR3 contains 14 residues. V was clipped by 8 bases and J by 5 bases; unmatched bases: 10. CDR3 sequence reads: CASAGGGPAETQYF. DNA of the CDR3: TGTGCCAGCGCGGGGGGAGGGCCGGCGGAGACCCAGTACTTC.

The V gene is TRBV18, the J gene TRBJ1-5; 7 bases map to TRBD1. Germline V gene lookup returns CDR1 KGHSH and CDR2 LQKENI. After removal of 3 bases from V and 1 base from J, the junction contained 6 bases not matched to a gene. The CDR3 covers 16 residues. Here the CDR3 DNA reads TGTGCCAGCTCACCTGGACAGGCGGGGAGCAATCAGCCCCAGCATTTT. Encoded protein: CASSPGQAGSNQPQHF.

For this clone: Germline and junction disagree at one end, which may indicate a read error. In the same sample, other DNA sequences code for this CDR3. The chain has TRBV18 and TRBJ2-7; TRBD2 is a possible D gene (6 bases). Germline CDR1 KGHSH, CDR2 LQKENI. The CDR3 loop spans 12 amino acids. In DNA form, the CDR3 reads TGTGCCAGCTCACCAGGGGGGAACGAACAGTACTTC. Protein sequence: CASSPGGNEQYF. Together with reference TRBV18 and TRBJ2-7, the CDR3 gives the full variable domain: NAGVMQNPRHLVRRRGQEARLRCSPMKGHSHVYWYRQLPEEGLKFMVYLQKENIIDESGMPKERFSAEFPKEGPSILRIQQVVRGDSAAYFCASSPGGNEQYFGPGTRLTVT.

The V gene is TRBV7-3, the J gene TRBJ2-1; possibly TRBD2 for D (5 bases). Germline CDR1 is SGHTA and CDR2 is FQGTGA. V lost 5 bases and J lost 7, with 21 bases in between. CDR3 length: 16 amino acids. CDR3 protein: CASSPLNSGSKNEQFF. CDR3 nucleotides: TGTGCCAGCAGCCCACTCAATAGTGGGAGTAAGAATGAGCAGTTCTTC.

V usage is TRBV30 and J usage is TRBJ2-1; 8 bases fit TRBD2. This CDR3 is 14 amino acids long. The germline CDR1 and CDR2 sequences are GTSNPN and SVGIG (reference sequence). V shed 7 bases, J shed 5 bases, and the junction held 10 bases outside the gene matches. CDR3 protein: CASTGTRGHNEQFF. The CDR3, as DNA: TGTGCCTCAACCGGGACTAGAGGTCACAATGAGCAGTTCTTC.

The chain is built from TRBV9 and TRBJ1-1; 9 nucleotides agree with TRBD1. The CDR3 length is 13 residues. The germline gives CDR1 SGDLS, CDR2 YYNGEE. The trim removed 4 bases at V and 9 bases at J, leaving 7 bases unmatched. CDR3 coding DNA: TGTGCCAGCAGCCTGGGACAGGGAAGGCAAGCTTTCTTT. Its protein product is CASSLGQGRQAFF.

This clone was seen a single time. This sequence joins TRBV5-6 and TRBJ1-1; D not certain. CDR1 is SGHDT and CDR2 is YYEEEE in the germline V gene. The germline V and J ends were trimmed by 3 bases and 0 bases, with 12 bases remaining between them. The CDR3 runs 15 residues. CDR3 nucleotides: TGTGCCAGCAGCTCGCCAGGATGGATGAACACTGAAGCTTTCTTT. Protein sequence: CASSSPGWMNTEAFF.

This clone was counted once. The V gene is TRBV7-3, the J gene TRBJ2-5; D is possibly TRBD1 (5 bases). Per germline, CDR1 SGHTA and CDR2 FQGTGA. The CDR3 is made up of 15 amino acids. Trimming took off 2 bases at V and 1 base at J, with 11 bases between the two ends. The CDR3 reads CASSLWGRSQETQYF. In DNA form, the CDR3 reads TGTGCCAGCAGCTTATGGGGCAGGAGCCAAGAGACCCAGTACTTC. The complete variable domain, with remaining parts taken from reference TRBV7-3 and TRBJ2-5, reads GAGVSQTPSNKVTEKGKYVELRCDPISGHTALYWYRQSLGQGPEFLIYFQGTGAADDSGLPNDRFFAVRPEGSVSTLKIQRTERGDSAVYLCASSLWGRSQETQYFGPGTRLLVL.

The V call is TRBV5-1, the J call TRBJ2-7; D remains unclear. Trimming took 0 bases from V and 6 from J, leaving 10 bases between them. This CDR3 is 13 amino acids long. Germline V gene data show CDR1 as SGHRS and CDR2 as YFSETQ. CDR3 coding DNA: TGCGCCAGCAGCTTGGCCTTCGGCGGCGAGCAGTACTTC. Translating gives CASSLAFGGEQYF. Variable domain in full (rest from reference TRBV5-1 and TRBJ2-7): KAGVTQTPRYLIKTRGQQVTLSCSPISGHRSVSWYQQTPGQGLQFLFEYFSETQRNKGNFPGRFSGRQFSNSRSEMNVSTLELGDSALYLCASSLAFGGEQYFGPGTRLTVT.

The chain carries TRBV6-5 and TRBJ2-4; 9 nucleotides line up with TRBD1. Trimming removed 2 bases from V and 9 bases from J; junction bases left unmatched: 8. Looked up from germline, CDR1 is MNHEY and CDR2 is SVGAGI. This CDR3 contains 15 residues. The CDR3 spells CASSYAGTGFIIQYF. CDR3 in DNA: TGTGCCAGCAGTTACGCCGGGACAGGGTTTATCATTCAGTACTTC.

V gene TRBV28 combines with J gene TRBJ1-2; the D is unclear. The germline V and J ends were trimmed by 8 bases and 3 bases, with 10 bases remaining between them. This CDR3 spans 12 amino acids. CDR1 and CDR2 from the germline V gene are MDHEN and SYDVKM. The DNA for the CDR3 is TGTGCCAGCCGGGCCGGGGACTATGGCTACACCTTC. Residues: CASRAGDYGYTF.

This chain uses TRBV7-8 with TRBJ2-1; 13 nucleotides align to TRBD2. Germline CDR1 and CDR2: SGHVS and FQNEAQ. The V segment lost 5 bases and the J segment 6 bases; nucleotides outside the gene matches: 10. CDR3 length equals 17 residues. The CDR3 spells CASSGPRLAGGSNEQFF. In DNA, the CDR3 is TGTGCCAGCAGCGGACCCCGACTAGCGGGAGGCAGCAATGAGCAGTTCTTC.

A single count supports this clone. The chain has TRBV28 and TRBJ2-7; D remains ambiguous. Germline V CDR1 and CDR2: MDHEN, SYDVKM. The CDR3 contains 16 residues. With 3 bases removed from V and 0 bases from J, the gap between germline ends came to 15 bases. The CDR3, as DNA: TGTGCCAGCAGTTTCCTTTCCGCGATTGCCTCCTACGAGCAGTACTTC. Translated: CASSFLSAIASYEQYF. Using reference TRBV28 and TRBJ2-7 for the parts outside the CDR3, the full variable domain is DVKVTQSSRYLVKRTGEKVFLECVQDMDHENMFWYRQDPGLGLRLIYFSYDVKMKEKGDIPEGYSVSREKKERFSLILESASTNQTSMYLCASSFLSAIASYEQYFGPGTRLTVT.

The J gene is TRBJ2-7, the V gene TRBV27; the D gene is possibly TRBD2 (5 bases). The V gene lost 3 bases and the J gene lost 7 bases, with 13 bases spanning the gap. The CDR3 spans 13 residues. Germline V gene lookup returns CDR1 MNHEY and CDR2 SMNVEV (reference sequence). CDR3 nucleotide sequence: TGTGCCAGCAGTTTTGCGGGTACGAGAGAGCAGTACTTC. Its translation is CASSFAGTREQYF.

V is TRBV25-1 and J is TRBJ2-7; weak D call: TRBD2 (6 bases). The germline V gene has CDR1 MGHDK and CDR2 SYGVNS. V shed 8 bases and J shed 7 bases, with 18 bases lying between them. The CDR3 length is 13 residues. The CDR3 spells CASASRAAGEQYF. DNA of the CDR3: TGTGCCAGCGCAAGCCGGGCCGCGGGAGAGCAGTACTTC.